This entry concerns a single T cell receptor (beta chain). CDR1 DFQATT and CDR2 SNEGSKA come from the germline V gene (reference sequence). There are 14 residues in the CDR3. V shed 6 bases and J 4 bases; nucleotides not matched to a gene: 9. Together with a sample-barcoded 5' primer, a J-beta primer mix was included in a second PCR lasting roughly 6 to 12 cycles. Each CDR3 protein is one row after TCRdb ran MiXCR on the 5' RACE reads. The sample lists fewer than 2,000,000 distinct CDR3 sequences, roughly 32% occurring once. This sample is part of a study of blood T cells in healthy people across ages.

This sequence was found in a woman in her 30s in good health. Source material: blood. The genes are TRBV20-1 and TRBJ1-2; 9 bases fit TRBD1. This chain's CDR3 is CSADGGTGIYGYTF. As DNA, the CDR3 is TGCAGTGCCGATGGAGGGACAGGGATCTATGGCTACACCTTC.